What follows are 31 T cell receptor beta chains derived from one specimen sequenced in a study of blood T cell repertoires in COVID-19. This table comes from immunoSEQ multiplex PCR, and its TCRdb copy is limited to in-frame clones, with some not included. The repertoire holds about 23,000 clones, with approximately 88% as singletons. Sequenced sample: peripheral blood. The receptor set was obtained from a man between 65 and 79 years old in a cohort sampled during active COVID-19.

The chain recombines TRBV4-3 with TRBJ2-7; maybe TRBD1 (5 bases). Trimming took 0 bases from V and 4 from J, leaving 13 bases between them. CDR3 length: 15 residues. The V gene's germline CDR1 is LGHNA and CDR2 YSLEER. CDR3 sequence (DNA): TGCGCCAGCAGCCAAGATCGAGTGGGGCGGTACGAGCAGTACTTC. This sequence encodes CASSQDRVGRYEQYF.

The J gene is TRBJ2-3, the V gene TRBV25-1, with a weak D call TRBD1 (5 bases). From germline, CDR1 is MGHDK and CDR2 SYGVNS. This CDR3 has 15 amino acids. Trimming removed 4 bases at V and 2 bases at J, with 13 bases between. The CDR3 sequence is CASSGQGRITDTQYF. CDR3 nucleotide sequence: TGTGCCAGCAGTGGTCAGGGTCGCATCACAGATACGCAGTATTTT.

The rearrangement joins TRBV11-3 to TRBJ2-3; TRBD2 aligns across 11 bases. Trimming cost V 5 bases and J 0 bases; bases outside gene matches: 4. The CDR3 runs to 16 residues. Germline CDR1 and CDR2: SGHNT and YENEEA. As DNA, the CDR3 is TGTGCCAGCAGCCGCGGGACTAGCGGTAGCACAGATACGCAGTATTTT. It encodes CASSRGTSGSTDTQYF.

The chain recombines TRBV19 with TRBJ1-1, with D perhaps TRBD1 (5 bases). Per the germline V gene, CDR1 is LNHDA and CDR2 is SQIVND (reference sequence). The V gene lost 1 base and the J gene lost 5 bases, with 8 bases spanning the gap. This CDR3 is built from 13 residues. The CDR3 loop reads CASSIGRGTEAFF. The CDR3 coding sequence is TGTGCCAGTAGTATAGGTCGGGGGACTGAAGCTTTCTTT.

This clone was observed a few times. The genes are TRBV15 and TRBJ2-7, with TRBD2 matching 12 bases. The CDR3 is 16 amino acids. The V segment lost 1 base and the J segment 2 bases; nucleotides outside the gene matches: 3. Germline CDR1 LNHNV, CDR2 YYDKDF (reference sequence). CDR3 sequence: CATSRAASGRAYEQYF. In nucleotides, the CDR3 is TGTGCCACCAGCAGAGCGGCTAGCGGGAGGGCCTACGAGCAGTACTTC.

The rearrangement joins TRBV7-9 to TRBJ2-1; 8 bases fit TRBD2. V shed 4 bases and J 6 bases; nucleotides not matched to a gene: 5. This CDR3 is built from 14 residues. Per germline, CDR1 SEHNR and CDR2 FQNEAQ (reference sequence). The CDR3 region has the DNA TGTGCCAGCAGCTCCAGCGGGAGCACCAATGAGCAGTTCTTC. Its protein product is CASSSSGSTNEQFF.

This chain links TRBV4-2 with TRBJ1-3; TRBD1 is a possible D gene (5 bases). Per the germline V gene, CDR1 is LGHNA and CDR2 is YNFKEQ. Trimming took 0 bases from V and 4 from J, leaving 13 bases between them. The CDR3 contains 16 residues. CDR3 protein: CASSQEVGQGGNTIYF. Written as DNA, the CDR3 is TGTGCCAGCAGCCAAGAAGTAGGCCAGGGAGGAAACACCATATATTTT.

The chain employs TRBV18 and TRBJ2-3; D perhaps matches TRBD2 (6 bases). Trimming removed 2 bases from V and 6 bases from J, with 9 bases in between. The CDR3 is 13 residues long. Germline CDR1 and CDR2: KGHSH and LQKENI. The CDR3 loop is CASSPTREDTQYF. CDR3 coding DNA: TGTGCCAGCTCACCAACCCGGGAGGATACGCAGTATTTT.

This clone was recorded only once. This chain connects TRBV15 to TRBJ2-1; D might be TRBD2 (5 bases). The V end was cut by 2 bases, the J end by 7 bases, with 15 bases between. Per the germline V gene, CDR1 is LNHNV and CDR2 is YYDKDF (reference sequence). The CDR3 sequence is 15 residues long. CDR3 loop: CATSRLPPLANEQFF. The CDR3, as DNA: TGTGCCACCAGCAGATTACCTCCCCTAGCAAATGAGCAGTTCTTC.

This clone was observed a single time. The genes are TRBV6-2 or TRBV6-3 and TRBJ2-7, with TRBD2 identical over 8 bases. The ends lost 5 bases at V and 6 bases at J; junction bases unmatched: 12. Germline CDR1 is MNHEY and CDR2 is SVGEGT. The CDR3 is 15 residues long. Here the CDR3 reads CASSRRTSRQPEQYF. CDR3 sequence (DNA): TGTGCCAGCAGTCGACGGACTAGCAGGCAACCCGAGCAGTACTTC.

The chain uses TRBV28 and TRBJ2-2; 10 nucleotides match TRBD2. This CDR3 comprises 18 residues. Unmatched junction bases numbered 14, after V lost 5 bases and J lost 5 bases. The germline gives CDR1 MDHEN, CDR2 SYDVKM. Here the CDR3 reads CASSLDQPGTSDTGELFF. CDR3 DNA: TGTGCCAGCAGTCTCGACCAACCTGGGACTAGCGATACCGGGGAGCTGTTTTTT.

V usage is TRBV11-1 and J usage is TRBJ2-1, with D possibly TRBD1 on 6 matching bases. CDR1 and CDR2 from the germline V gene are SGHAT and FQDESV (reference sequence). This CDR3 spans 16 amino acids. The germline V and J ends were trimmed by 4 bases and 6 bases, with 19 bases remaining between them. The CDR3 DNA follows: TGTGCCAGCAGCTGGCCAGGGGATAGGGCGGGCAATGAGCAGTTCTTC. Its translation: CASSWPGDRAGNEQFF.

The rearrangement joins TRBV10-3 to TRBJ2-7; the match to TRBD2 covers 16 bases. The ends lost 8 bases at V and 5 bases at J; junction bases unmatched: 6. Germline CDR1 reads ENHRY; CDR2 reads SYGVKD. The CDR3 contains 15 residues. The CDR3 coding sequence is TGTGCCATCTCCGGGACTAGCGGGAGGGCCGACGAGCAGTACTTC. Protein: CAISGTSGRADEQYF.

The chain has TRBV6-1 and TRBJ1-5; TRBD1 aligns across 9 bases. The CDR3 runs 15 residues. V lost 0 bases to trimming and J lost 9 bases; unmatched junction nucleotides: 6. The germline CDR1 and CDR2 sequences are MNHNS and SASEGT. This CDR3 is CASSEALTGGRPQHF. DNA for the CDR3: TGTGCCAGCAGTGAAGCGCTGACAGGGGGGCGGCCCCAGCATTTT.

This clone was detected once. The rearrangement uses TRBV4-2 and TRBJ1-2; no reliable D call. Per germline, CDR1 LGHNA and CDR2 YNFKEQ. The CDR3 is 15 amino acids. V gave up 4 bases and J gave up 4 bases, with 16 bases separating them. CDR3 in DNA: TGTGCCAGCAGCCCACGGGAGGTCCAGTCCTATGGCTACACCTTC. Encoded protein: CASSPREVQSYGYTF.

V and J are TRBV5-1 and TRBJ1-3; no definite D call. CDR3 length: 14 amino acids. Between the trimmed V and J ends, which lost 5 bases and 0 bases, there was a span of 9 bases. Germline values: CDR1 SGHRS, CDR2 YFSETQ. This CDR3 reads CASRAGSSGNTIYF. The CDR3, as DNA: TGCGCCAGCAGAGCGGGAAGCTCTGGAAACACCATATATTTT.

This rearrangement joins TRBV5-1 to TRBJ2-7; the match to TRBD2 covers 9 bases. The germline V gene has CDR1 SGHRS and CDR2 YFSETQ. CDR3 length: 18 amino acids. With 0 bases clipped from V and 3 bases from J, the junction kept 13 bases outside the gene matches. The CDR3 here is CASSLEFVAGGLGYEQYF. The CDR3 nucleotides are TGCGCCAGCAGCTTGGAGTTCGTGGCGGGAGGGTTAGGCTACGAGCAGTACTTC.

V is TRBV6-5 and J is TRBJ2-1; the D gene is possibly TRBD1 (6 bases). The germline CDR1 and CDR2 sequences are MNHEY and SVGAGI. CDR3 length: 14 amino acids. The V gene lost 4 bases and the J gene lost 8 bases, with 15 bases spanning the gap. CDR3 nucleotides: TGTGCCAGCAGTTTACAGACAGGTGGGGATGAGCAGTTCTTC. Protein product: CASSLQTGGDEQFF.

This clone has only one observation. The chain carries TRBV18 and TRBJ1-1, with a possible D match to TRBD1 (5 bases). There are 15 residues in the CDR3. The germline V and J ends were trimmed by 5 bases and 2 bases, with 15 bases remaining between them. CDR1 is KGHSH, CDR2 LQKENI, per germline. The CDR3 coding sequence is TGTGCCAGCTCAATCGGGGGGATAAGAAACACTGAAGCTTTCTTT. Translation: CASSIGGIRNTEAFF.

The rearrangement links TRBV10-2 to TRBJ2-1, with 7 bases that match TRBD2. This CDR3 comprises 14 residues. V gave up 2 bases and J gave up 6 bases; unmatched junction bases: 4. Germline CDR1 and CDR2: WSHSY and SAAADI. The CDR3 sequence: CASSERRLANEQFF. DNA of the CDR3: TGCGCCAGCAGTGAGCGGAGACTAGCCAATGAGCAGTTCTTC.

This sequence joins TRBV5-1 and TRBJ2-7, with D perhaps TRBD2 (7 bases). Germline CDR1 reads SGHRS; CDR2 reads YFSETQ. V lost 0 bases, J lost 3 bases, and 13 bases lay in between. The CDR3 totals 15 residues. The CDR3 DNA is TGCGCCAGCAGCTTGGGGACTAGGGGGAACTACGAGCAGTACTTC. This sequence encodes CASSLGTRGNYEQYF. Drawing the rest from reference TRBV5-1 and TRBJ2-7, the complete variable domain is KAGVTQTPRYLIKTRGQQVTLSCSPISGHRSVSWYQQTPGQGLQFLFEYFSETQRNKGNFPGRFSGRQFSNSRSEMNVSTLELGDSALYLCASSLGTRGNYEQYFGPGTRLTVT.

The V gene is TRBV5-1, the J gene TRBJ2-7; 10 bases are a match to TRBD1. Per the germline V gene, CDR1 is SGHRS and CDR2 is YFSETQ. V dropped 4 bases and J dropped 3; count of bases not matched to a gene: 7. This CDR3 region has 15 residues. The CDR3 DNA reads as TGCGCCAGCAGCCTAACCGGGACAGGGGTCTACGAGCAGTACTTC. Amino acid sequence: CASSLTGTGVYEQYF.

V gene TRBV6-5 combines with J gene TRBJ2-5, with 7 bases aligning to TRBD1. V shed 2 bases and J 4 bases; nucleotides not matched to a gene: 7. This CDR3 is 15 amino acids long. From germline, CDR1 is MNHEY and CDR2 SVGAGI. The CDR3 nucleotides are TGTGCCAGCAGTTACGGACAGGCGAGGACAGAGACCCAGTACTTC. As protein: CASSYGQARTETQYF.

The chain joins TRBV10-3 to TRBJ1-5; D is perhaps TRBD1 (5 bases). V shed 2 bases and J shed 2 bases, with 13 bases lying between them. Germline V gives CDR1 ENHRY, CDR2 SYGVKD. The CDR3 runs to 16 residues. Here the CDR3 DNA reads TGTGCCATCAGTGAGGGTGCAGGGCCGGGCAATCAGCCCCAGCATTTT. Encoded protein: CAISEGAGPGNQPQHF.

The CDR3 bases are TGTGCCAGCAGTTTCCCGGGGACTAGCGGCCGGAATGAGCAGTTCTTC. As protein: CASSFPGTSGRNEQFF. The rearrangement joins TRBV6-5 to TRBJ2-1, with 11 nucleotides matching TRBD2. V was clipped by 4 bases and J by 7 bases; unmatched bases: 9. This CDR3 comprises 16 residues. CDR1 is MNHEY, CDR2 SVGAGI, per germline.

The chain combines TRBV7-8 with TRBJ2-1; 7 positions agree with TRBD1. Germline values: CDR1 SGHVS, CDR2 FQNEAQ. The CDR3 is 16 residues long. The junction had 11 bases not matched to a gene; V was cut back by 1 base and J by 8 bases. CDR3 DNA: TGTGCCAGCAGCTTAGGCTCGGGACAGTTCAGCGATGAGCAGTTCTTC. Translation gives CASSLGSGQFSDEQFF. Filled out from reference TRBV7-8 and TRBJ2-1, the complete variable domain reads GAGVSQSPRYKVAKRGQDVALRCDPISGHVSLFWYQQALGQGPEFLTYFQNEAQLDKSGLPSDRFFAERPEGSVSTLKIQRTQQEDSAVYLCASSLGSGQFSDEQFFGPGTRLTVL.

V gene TRBV19 combines with J gene TRBJ1-2; D unresolved. Trimming took 9 bases from V and 8 from J, leaving 16 bases between them. Germline CDR1 is LNHDA and CDR2 is SQIVND (reference sequence). CDR3 length equals 12 residues. CDR3 sequence reads: CASSVSPRGYTF. In nucleotides, the CDR3 is TGTGCCAGCTCCGTCTCTCCGAGAGGCTACACCTTC.

The chain is built from TRBV5-5 and TRBJ2-2, with 9 nucleotides matching TRBD1. This CDR3 is 16 amino acids long. CDR1 is SGHKS, CDR2 YYEKEE, per germline (reference sequence). The V gene end was trimmed by 4 bases and the J gene end by 1 base; junction bases not matched to a gene: 5. CDR3 sequence: CASSRRQGENTGELFF. The CDR3 nucleotides read TGTGCCAGCAGCAGAAGACAGGGGGAGAACACCGGGGAGCTGTTTTTT.

V usage is TRBV19 and J usage is TRBJ2-3; D not certain. This CDR3 region has 12 residues. Looked up from germline, CDR1 is LNHDA and CDR2 is SQIVND (reference sequence). The CDR3 is CASAEFTDTQYF. CDR3 nucleotide sequence: TGTGCGTCGGCGGAATTCACAGATACGCAGTATTTT. The whole variable domain, remainder taken from reference TRBV19 and TRBJ2-3, is DGGITQSPKYLFRKEGQNVTLSCEQNLNHDAMYWYRQDPGQGLRLIYYSQIVNDFQKGDIAEGYSVSREKKESFPLTVTSAQKNPTAFYLCASAEFTDTQYFGPGTRLTVL.

V and J are TRBV2 and TRBJ2-2; D unresolved. The germline V and J ends were trimmed by 5 bases and 9 bases, with 16 bases remaining between them. The CDR3 loop spans 14 amino acids. Germline-derived CDR1 and CDR2 are SNHLY and FYNNEI. The CDR3 coding sequence is TGTGCCAGCAGTCGCCGCCAGGTCGATAGGGAGCTGTTTTTT. Translated, it gives CASSRRQVDRELFF.

CDR3 sequence (DNA): TGTGCCAGCAGCCAACGCCAGGGCAATCAGCCCCAGCATTTT. This gives the protein CASSQRQGNQPQHF. This chain uses TRBV3-1 (or the pseudogene TRBV3-2) with TRBJ1-5; the D is unclear. The CDR3 consists of 14 residues. Trimming cost V 2 bases and J 2 bases, with 7 bases left between them. CDR1 and CDR2 from the germline V gene are LGHDT and YNNKEL (reference sequence).